The 28 T cell receptor beta chains below were found in one sample sequenced in a study of blood T cell repertoires in COVID-19. Assay used: immunoSEQ multiplex PCR; TCRdb lists only in-frame clones, some missing. The profile shows approximately 210,000 clones, 88% of them singletons. Sequenced input: peripheral blood. The receptors here all came from a human donor in a cohort sampled during active COVID-19.

The rearrangement joins TRBV7-2 to TRBJ2-1, with D hard to call. V shed 1 base and J shed 0 bases, with 10 bases lying between them. Germline V lookup: CDR1 SGHTA, CDR2 FQGNSA. The CDR3 is 16 residues long. The CDR3 nucleotides are TGTGCCAGCAGCTTAGTGCGGTTGGGCTCCTACAATGAGCAGTTCTTC. It specifies CASSLVRLGSYNEQFF. The variable domain in full, with the rest retrieved from reference TRBV7-2 and TRBJ2-1, is GAGVSQSPSNKVTEKGKDVELRCDPISGHTALYWYRQSLGQGLEFLIYFQGNSAPDKSGLPSDRFSAERTGGSVSTLTIQRTQQEDSAVYLCASSLVRLGSYNEQFFGPGTRLTVL.

In DNA form, the CDR3 reads TGCGCCAGCAGCATGACAGCCTTCTACGAGCAGTACTTC. Translating it yields CASSMTAFYEQYF. This sequence joins TRBV5-1 and TRBJ2-7, with a tentative D call TRBD1 (5 bases). CDR3 size: 13 residues. Trimming pared 4 bases from V and 3 bases from J, leaving 11 bases between. CDR1 is SGHRS, CDR2 YFSETQ, per germline.

This chain connects TRBV6-6 to TRBJ2-7, with D tentatively TRBD1 (6 bases). The CDR3 length is 14 residues. Trimming pared 6 bases from V and 2 bases from J, leaving 14 bases between. Per the germline V gene, CDR1 is MNHNY and CDR2 is SVGAGI (reference sequence). CDR3 sequence reads: CASRGTLGPYEQYF. CDR3 DNA: TGTGCCAGCAGGGGGACATTAGGGCCCTACGAGCAGTACTTC.

The chain recombines TRBV6-2 or TRBV6-3 with TRBJ2-3, with 11 bases that match TRBD2. The V segment lost 1 base and the J segment 7 bases; nucleotides outside the gene matches: 7. CDR1 and CDR2 from the germline V gene are MNHEY and SVGEGT. The CDR3 extends over 16 amino acids. The CDR3 is CASSYYPSGRINTQYF. The CDR3 nucleotides read TGTGCCAGCAGTTACTATCCTAGCGGGAGGATTAATACGCAGTATTTT.

This chain uses TRBV5-1 with TRBJ2-5; TRBD2 is a possible D gene (6 bases). Germline CDR1 and CDR2: SGHRS and YFSETQ. The CDR3 is made up of 15 amino acids. V was cut by 4 bases and J by 2 bases, with 15 bases left in between. In DNA, the CDR3 is TGCGCCAGCAGCAAGATGGGGGGTCCTCAAGAGACCCAGTACTTC. Protein sequence: CASSKMGGPQETQYF.

The J gene is TRBJ1-2, the V gene TRBV15, with 8 bases fitting TRBD1. CDR3 length equals 15 residues. Trimming removed 5 bases from V and 7 bases from J; junction bases left unmatched: 12. Germline CDR1 is LNHNV and CDR2 is YYDKDF (reference sequence). CDR3 loop: CATSGEDRGIVGYTF. CDR3 sequence (DNA): TGTGCCACCAGCGGGGAAGACAGGGGTATCGTTGGCTACACCTTC.

The rearrangement uses TRBV7-8 and TRBJ1-6, with TRBD1 matching over 7 bases. Germline loops: CDR1 SGHVS, CDR2 FQNEAQ. Trimming at V came to 3 bases and at J to 10 bases, leaving 6 bases not matched to a gene. The CDR3 is 14 amino acids. The CDR3 DNA follows: TGTGCCAGCAGCTTCCAGGACAGGAGCTCACCCCTCCACTTT. As protein: CASSFQDRSSPLHF.

This chain connects TRBV18 to TRBJ2-3; TRBD1 agrees at 9 bases. J gave up 6 bases and V 3 bases, and 16 bases lay outside the gene matches. Germline values: CDR1 KGHSH, CDR2 LQKENI. The CDR3 spans 18 residues. The CDR3 DNA sequence: TGTGCCAGCTCACCCCCCCGGGACAGGGTTACATCAGGGGATACGCAGTATTTT. Amino acid sequence: CASSPPRDRVTSGDTQYF.

This clone came up once. V usage is TRBV7-2 and J usage is TRBJ1-3; 10 bases agree with TRBD1. Germline-derived CDR1 and CDR2 are SGHTA and FQGNSA. The trim removed 5 bases at V and 1 base at J, leaving 8 bases unmatched. The CDR3 contains 17 residues. CDR3 loop: CASSRGTGAPSGNTIYF. CDR3 in DNA: TGTGCCAGCAGCAGAGGGACAGGGGCTCCTTCTGGAAACACCATATATTTT.

CDR3 in amino acids: CASRLTGGRTSYEQYF. CDR3 sequence (DNA): TGTGCCAGCAGATTGACAGGGGGCCGTACGTCCTACGAGCAGTACTTC. This sequence joins TRBV7-2 and TRBJ2-7, with 10 bases lining up with TRBD1. Trimming at V came to 6 bases and at J to 1 base, leaving 9 bases not matched to a gene. The CDR3 is 16 amino acids. The germline V gene has CDR1 SGHTA and CDR2 FQGNSA.

The rearrangement joins TRBV30 to TRBJ2-5, with D perhaps matching TRBD2 (6 bases). The CDR3 has 15 amino acids. Germline V gene data show CDR1 as GTSNPN and CDR2 as SVGIG (reference sequence). V lost 1 base, J lost 1 base, and 13 bases lay in between. CDR3 loop: CAWSGLGTLQETQYF. CDR3 DNA: TGTGCCTGGAGTGGACTAGGAACTCTCCAAGAGACCCAGTACTTC.

The V gene is TRBV7-4, the J gene TRBJ1-5; tentatively, D is TRBD1 (6 bases). The V gene lost 6 bases and the J gene lost 6 bases, with 18 bases spanning the gap. The germline CDR1 and CDR2 sequences are SGHVT and SQSDAQ. CDR3 length equals 15 residues. CDR3 in DNA: TGTGCCAGCAGAACCTTACAGGGATCAGGTCAGCCCCAGCATTTT. Its protein is CASRTLQGSGQPQHF.

The V gene is TRBV19, the J gene TRBJ2-7; perhaps TRBD1 as D (7 bases). The germline V and J ends were trimmed by 5 bases and 5 bases, with 16 bases remaining between them. Germline CDR1 reads LNHDA; CDR2 reads SQIVND (reference sequence). This CDR3 spans 14 amino acids. The CDR3 DNA is TGTGCCAGTAGTGCCGCAGGGGGGATTGACGAGCAGTACTTC. This translates into CASSAAGGIDEQYF.

This clone is a singleton in its sample. The gene calls are TRBV5-1 and TRBJ1-2, with no clear D. The CDR3 extends over 14 amino acids. Trimming removed 6 bases at V and 1 base at J, with 13 bases between. From germline, CDR1 is SGHRS and CDR2 YFSETQ. The CDR3 reads CASTLSGLNYGYTF. CDR3 nucleotide sequence: TGCGCCAGCACCCTAAGCGGGCTTAACTATGGCTACACCTTC.

CDR3 in DNA: TGCGCCAGCAGCTTCGTTGGGCTGAGCGGGAGTCTGTGGGAGACCCAGTACTTC. Amino acids: CASSFVGLSGSLWETQYF. The chain joins TRBV5-1 to TRBJ2-5; 8 bases line up with TRBD2. There are 18 residues in the CDR3. J gave up 5 bases and V 2 bases, and 17 bases lay outside the gene matches. Looked up from germline, CDR1 is SGHRS and CDR2 is YFSETQ.

The chain is built from TRBV30 and TRBJ1-6, with 7 bases that match TRBD1. The CDR3 consists of 14 residues. The V gene end was trimmed by 4 bases and the J gene end by 7 bases; junction bases not matched to a gene: 7. Germline V gene sequence: CDR1 GTSNPN, CDR2 SVGIG (reference sequence). The CDR3: CAWNPGQLNSPLHF. The DNA of the CDR3 is TGTGCCTGGAACCCGGGACAGTTAAATTCACCCCTCCACTTT.

This clone has a handful of counts. The chain carries TRBV6-5 and TRBJ1-6; 8 nucleotides line up with TRBD1. Germline assignment: CDR1 MNHEY and CDR2 SVGAGI. Trimming removed 6 bases from V and 7 bases from J; junction bases left unmatched: 8. The CDR3 runs 15 residues. The CDR3 nucleotides are TGTGCCAGCAGGTGGGGACAGGAGGGAAATTCACCCCTCCACTTT. Translating gives CASRWGQEGNSPLHF.

The J gene is TRBJ1-2, the V gene TRBV27; the match to TRBD1 covers 7 bases. The CDR3 has 13 residues. Germline V gene sequence: CDR1 MNHEY, CDR2 SMNVEV (reference sequence). Trimming cost V 6 bases and J 3 bases; bases outside gene matches: 4. CDR3 sequence: CASSSTGDYGYTF. The CDR3 bases are TGTGCCAGCAGCTCAACAGGGGACTATGGCTACACCTTC.

The rearrangement joins TRBV28 to TRBJ1-5, with 8 bases identical to TRBD1. V lost 4 bases, J lost 7 bases, and 9 bases stayed unmatched. Germline CDR1 and CDR2: MDHEN and SYDVKM. The CDR3 is made up of 15 amino acids. The CDR3 DNA reads as TGTGCCAGCAGTTCCGAGGACAGGGTGAGCCAGCCCCAGCATTTT. Its translation is CASSSEDRVSQPQHF.

This clone was seen at least ten times. The chain joins TRBV2 to TRBJ2-7; weak D call: TRBD1 (5 bases). This CDR3 comprises 15 residues. Per the germline V gene, CDR1 is SNHLY and CDR2 is FYNNEI. The V end lost 5 bases, the J end lost 1 base, and 15 bases lay between the germline ends. The CDR3 region is CASSTPNQGSYEQYF. The CDR3 DNA is TGTGCCAGCAGTACCCCAAACCAGGGTTCCTACGAGCAGTACTTC. Variable domain in full (rest from reference TRBV2 and TRBJ2-7): EPEVTQTPSHQVTQMGQEVILRCVPISNHLYFYWYRQILGQKVEFLVSFYNNEISEKSEIFDDQFSVERPDGSNFTLKIRSTKLEDSAMYFCASSTPNQGSYEQYFGPGTRLTVT.

Note on this clone: At one boundary the junction diverges from the germline segment, which might be a read error. The rearrangement joins TRBV7-2 to TRBJ1-6, with TRBD1 matching over 7 bases. The CDR3 loop spans 14 amino acids. Germline assignment: CDR1 SGHTA and CDR2 FQGNSA. The CDR3 sequence is CASRLGQANSPLHF. The CDR3 DNA is TGTGCCAGCAGATTAGGACAGGCAAATTCACCCCTCCACTTT.

The chain joins TRBV5-6 to TRBJ1-4; 9 bases are shared with TRBD1. The CDR3 spans 17 residues. The germline V gene has CDR1 SGHDT and CDR2 YYEEEE. V shed 3 bases, J shed 0 bases, and the junction held 6 bases outside the gene matches. CDR3 protein: CASSYGQGTATNEKLFF. CDR3 nucleotide sequence: TGTGCCAGCAGCTACGGACAGGGGACTGCAACTAATGAAAAACTGTTTTTT.

This sequence joins TRBV2 and TRBJ2-7, with 8 nucleotides matching TRBD1. The CDR3 is 13 amino acids. V lost 10 bases to trimming and J lost 0 bases; unmatched junction nucleotides: 5. Germline assignment: CDR1 SNHLY and CDR2 FYNNEI. The CDR3 DNA reads TGTGCCACCCGGACAGGGAGCTCCTACGAGCAGTACTTC. Translating gives CATRTGSSYEQYF.

V gene TRBV10-1 combines with J gene TRBJ2-7, with 8 positions matching TRBD2. CDR1 and CDR2 (germline): WNHNN, SYGVQD (reference sequence). Trimming at V came to 3 bases and at J to 5 bases, leaving 9 bases not matched to a gene. The CDR3 spans 15 residues. CDR3 protein: CASSEARGALNEQYF. In DNA form, the CDR3 reads TGCGCCAGCAGTGAAGCGCGGGGGGCACTAAACGAGCAGTACTTC.

The chain combines TRBV19 with TRBJ2-3; D gene uncertain. The germline V and J ends were trimmed by 5 bases and 3 bases, with 9 bases remaining between them. The CDR3 totals 13 residues. The V gene's germline CDR1 is LNHDA and CDR2 SQIVND (reference sequence). The CDR3: CASSVPKTDTQYF. The CDR3, as DNA: TGTGCCAGTAGTGTGCCTAAAACAGATACGCAGTATTTT.

The chain combines TRBV11-2 with TRBJ2-3, with D maybe TRBD1 (5 bases). CDR3 length equals 17 residues. V was shortened by 3 bases and J by 1 base, with 17 bases between the two germline ends. Germline CDR1 is SGHAT and CDR2 is FQNNGV. The CDR3 DNA follows: TGTGCCAGCAGCTTCGAAGGGGCCAAACCGGGCACAGATACGCAGTATTTT. Its protein is CASSFEGAKPGTDTQYF.

The J gene is TRBJ2-5, the V gene TRBV3-1 (or the pseudogene TRBV3-2); 9 bases agree with TRBD1. The CDR3 extends over 14 amino acids. Germline CDR1 LGHDT, CDR2 YNNKEL (reference sequence). With V trimmed by 3 bases and J by 5 bases, 4 bases remained unmatched. DNA of the CDR3: TGTGCCAGCAGCCAGACAGGGGGTCGGGAGACCCAGTACTTC. Its translation: CASSQTGGRETQYF.

The chain links TRBV7-2 to TRBJ2-5, with 7 bases that match TRBD2. The CDR3 has 14 residues. Germline lookup yields CDR1 SGHTA and CDR2 FQGNSA. The ends lost 5 bases at V and 5 bases at J; junction bases unmatched: 8. CDR3 region: CASSKGGVRETQYF. CDR3 bases: TGTGCCAGCAGCAAGGGAGGGGTCCGGGAGACCCAGTACTTC.